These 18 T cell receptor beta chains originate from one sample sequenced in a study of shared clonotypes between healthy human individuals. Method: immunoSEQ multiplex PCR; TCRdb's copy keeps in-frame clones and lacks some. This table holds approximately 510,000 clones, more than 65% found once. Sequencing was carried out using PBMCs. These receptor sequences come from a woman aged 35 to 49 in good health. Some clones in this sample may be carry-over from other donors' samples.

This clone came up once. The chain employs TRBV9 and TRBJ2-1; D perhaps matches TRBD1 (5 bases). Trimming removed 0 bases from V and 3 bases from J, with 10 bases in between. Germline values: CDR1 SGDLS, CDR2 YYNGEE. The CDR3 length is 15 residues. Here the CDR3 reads CASSVGPDSYNEQFF. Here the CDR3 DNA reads TGTGCCAGCAGCGTAGGGCCAGACAGCTACAATGAGCAGTTCTTC. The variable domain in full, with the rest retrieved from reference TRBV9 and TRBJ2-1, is DSGVTQTPKHLITATGQRVTLRCSPRSGDLSVYWYQQSLDQGLQFLIQYYNGEERAKGNILERFSAQQFPDLHSELNLSSLELGDSALYFCASSVGPDSYNEQFFGPGTRLTVL.

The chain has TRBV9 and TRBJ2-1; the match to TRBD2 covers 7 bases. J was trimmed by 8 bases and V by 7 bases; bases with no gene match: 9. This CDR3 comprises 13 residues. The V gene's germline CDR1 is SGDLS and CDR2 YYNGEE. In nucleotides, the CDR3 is TGTGCCAGCGCAAATGCGGGAGTTGATGAGCAGTTCTTC. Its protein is CASANAGVDEQFF.

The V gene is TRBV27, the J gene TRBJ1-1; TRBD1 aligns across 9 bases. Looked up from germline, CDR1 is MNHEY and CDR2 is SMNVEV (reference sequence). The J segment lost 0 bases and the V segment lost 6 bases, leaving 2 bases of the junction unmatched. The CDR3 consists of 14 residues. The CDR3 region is CASRRDRVNTEAFF. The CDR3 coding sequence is TGTGCCAGCAGGCGGGACAGGGTGAACACTGAAGCTTTCTTT.

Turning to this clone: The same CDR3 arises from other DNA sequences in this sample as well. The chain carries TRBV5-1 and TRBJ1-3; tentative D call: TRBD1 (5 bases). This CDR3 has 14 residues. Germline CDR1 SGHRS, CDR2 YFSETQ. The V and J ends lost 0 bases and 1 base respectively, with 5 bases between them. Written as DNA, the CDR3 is TGCGCCAGCAGCTTGGCAGGGTCTGGAAACACCATATATTTT. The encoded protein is CASSLAGSGNTIYF.

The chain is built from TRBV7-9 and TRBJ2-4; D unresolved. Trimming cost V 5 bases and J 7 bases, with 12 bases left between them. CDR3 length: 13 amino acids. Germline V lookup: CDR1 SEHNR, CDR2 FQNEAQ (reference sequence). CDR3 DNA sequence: TGTGCCAGCAGCCCTAGGTGGGATAACATTCAGTACTTC. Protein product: CASSPRWDNIQYF. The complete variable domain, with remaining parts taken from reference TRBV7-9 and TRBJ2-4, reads DTGVSQNPRHKITKRGQNVTFRCDPISEHNRLYWYRQTLGQGPEFLTYFQNEAQLEKSRLLSDRFSAERPKGSFSTLEIQRTEQGDSAMYLCASSPRWDNIQYFGAGTRLSVL.

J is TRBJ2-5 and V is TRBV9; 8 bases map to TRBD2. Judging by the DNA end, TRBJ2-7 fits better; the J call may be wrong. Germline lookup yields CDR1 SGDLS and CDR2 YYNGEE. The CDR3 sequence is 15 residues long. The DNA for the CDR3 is TGTGCCAGCAGCTTCGGACTAGCCGAGCCCTACGAGCAGTACTTC. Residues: CASSFGLAEPYEQYF.

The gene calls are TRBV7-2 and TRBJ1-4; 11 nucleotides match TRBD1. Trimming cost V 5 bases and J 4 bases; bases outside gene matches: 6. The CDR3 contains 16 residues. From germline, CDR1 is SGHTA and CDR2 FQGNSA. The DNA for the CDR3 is TGTGCCAGCAGCGGGACAGGGGGTTCGGGTAATGAAAAACTGTTTTTT. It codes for CASSGTGGSGNEKLFF.

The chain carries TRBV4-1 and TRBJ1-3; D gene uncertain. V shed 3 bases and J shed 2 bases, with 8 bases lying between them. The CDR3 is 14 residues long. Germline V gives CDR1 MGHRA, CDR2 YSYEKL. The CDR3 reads CASSHVGPGNTIYF. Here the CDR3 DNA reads TGCGCCAGCAGCCATGTAGGGCCTGGAAACACCATATATTTT.

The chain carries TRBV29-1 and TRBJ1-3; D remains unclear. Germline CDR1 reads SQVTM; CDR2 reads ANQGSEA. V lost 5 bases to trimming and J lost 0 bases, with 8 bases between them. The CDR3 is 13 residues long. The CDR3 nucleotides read TGCAGCGTTAGTATCGGCTCTGGAAACACCATATATTTT. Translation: CSVSIGSGNTIYF. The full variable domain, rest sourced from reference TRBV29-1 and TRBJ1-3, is SAVISQKPSRDICQRGTSLTIQCQVDSQVTMMFWYRQQPGQSLTLIATANQGSEATYESGFVIDKFPISRPNLTFSTLTVSNMSPEDSSIYLCSVSIGSGNTIYFGEGSWLTVV.

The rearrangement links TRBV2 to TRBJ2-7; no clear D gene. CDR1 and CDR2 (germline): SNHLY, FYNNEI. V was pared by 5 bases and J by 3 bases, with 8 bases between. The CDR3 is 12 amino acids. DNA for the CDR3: TGTGCCAGCAGTCGCATTAACTACGAGCAGTACTTC. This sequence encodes CASSRINYEQYF.

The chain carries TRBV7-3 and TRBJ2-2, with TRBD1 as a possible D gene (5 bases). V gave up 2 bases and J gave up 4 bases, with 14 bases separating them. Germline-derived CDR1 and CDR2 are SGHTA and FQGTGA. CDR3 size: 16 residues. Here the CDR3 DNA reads TGTGCCAGCAGCTTAGAAGGGGCGATGACCACCGGGGAGCTGTTTTTT. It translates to CASSLEGAMTTGELFF.

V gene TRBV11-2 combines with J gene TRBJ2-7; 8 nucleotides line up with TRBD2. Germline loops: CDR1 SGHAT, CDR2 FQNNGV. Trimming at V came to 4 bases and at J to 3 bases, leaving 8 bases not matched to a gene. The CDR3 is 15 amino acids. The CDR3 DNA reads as TGTGCCAGCAGCTCCCCTCGGGAGGGCGACTACGAGCAGTACTTC. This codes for CASSSPREGDYEQYF.

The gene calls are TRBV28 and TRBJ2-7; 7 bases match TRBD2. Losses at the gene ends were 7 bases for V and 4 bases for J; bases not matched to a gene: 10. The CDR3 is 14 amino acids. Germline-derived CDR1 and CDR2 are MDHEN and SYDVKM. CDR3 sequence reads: CASTPSGAPYEQYF. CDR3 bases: TGTGCCAGCACCCCTAGCGGAGCTCCTTACGAGCAGTACTTC.

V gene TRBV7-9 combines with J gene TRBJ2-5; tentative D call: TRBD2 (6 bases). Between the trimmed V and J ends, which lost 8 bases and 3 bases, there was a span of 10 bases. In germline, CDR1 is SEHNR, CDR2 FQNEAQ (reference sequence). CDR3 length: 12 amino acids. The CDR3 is CASGRGEETQYF. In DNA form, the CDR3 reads TGTGCCAGCGGGCGGGGAGAAGAGACCCAGTACTTC.

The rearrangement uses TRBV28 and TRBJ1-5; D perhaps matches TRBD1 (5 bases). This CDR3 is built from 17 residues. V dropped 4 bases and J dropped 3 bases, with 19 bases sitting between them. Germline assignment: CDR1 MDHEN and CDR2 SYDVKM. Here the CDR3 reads CASSSLLSGGDNQPQHF. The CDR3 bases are TGTGCCAGCAGTTCGCTCCTATCGGGGGGAGACAATCAGCCCCAGCATTTT.

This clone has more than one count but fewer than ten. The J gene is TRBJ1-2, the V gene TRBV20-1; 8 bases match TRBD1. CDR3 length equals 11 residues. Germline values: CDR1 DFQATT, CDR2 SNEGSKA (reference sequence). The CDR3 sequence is CAIRGPYGYTF. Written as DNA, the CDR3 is TGCGCGATCAGGGGGCCCTATGGCTACACCTTC.

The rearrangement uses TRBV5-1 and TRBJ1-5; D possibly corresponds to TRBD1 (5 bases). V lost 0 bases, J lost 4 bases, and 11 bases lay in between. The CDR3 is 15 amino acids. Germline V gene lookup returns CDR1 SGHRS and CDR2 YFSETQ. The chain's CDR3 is CASSLVPGSNQPQHF. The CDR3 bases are TGCGCCAGCAGCTTGGTCCCAGGGTCAAATCAGCCCCAGCATTTT.

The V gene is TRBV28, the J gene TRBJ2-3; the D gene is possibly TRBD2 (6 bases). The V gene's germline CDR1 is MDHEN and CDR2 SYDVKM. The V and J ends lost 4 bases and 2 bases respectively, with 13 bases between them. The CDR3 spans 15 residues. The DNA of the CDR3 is TGTGCCAGCAGTTCTTTTAGCGGAGACACAGATACGCAGTATTTT. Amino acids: CASSSFSGDTDTQYF.